This TCR beta chain was captured by sequencing in a study of CD8 T cells in Susac syndrome. CDR3 length equals 18 residues. Germline values: CDR1 SGHRS, CDR2 YFSETQ. The trim removed 3 bases at V and 0 bases at J, leaving 12 bases unmatched. Reverse transcription used about 0.45 to 1 ug RNA and random hexamers. TCRdb re-analysed the immunoSEQ multiplex PCR reads in MiXCR, keeping a single row per CDR3 protein. The sample lists some 170,000 distinct CDR3 sequences, roughly 94% occurring once. Negative isolation was used for CD8+ and CD4+ T cells, and FACS enrichment was applied to TEMRA cells. The V gene is TRBV5-1, the J gene TRBJ2-1; 7 bases align to TRBD1. The sequence came from a human donor with multiple sclerosis. What was sequenced was CD4+ T cells from PBMCs. This CDR3 reads CASSSHKGGQSSYNEQFF. CDR3 sequence (DNA): TGCGCCAGCAGCTCGCACAAAGGGGGACAGAGCTCCTACAATGAGCAGTTCTTC.